Detailed here is one T cell receptor (beta chain). Antigen unknown. V lost 2 bases, J lost 3 bases, and 5 bases stayed unmatched. Germline V gene lookup returns CDR1 KGHSH and CDR2 LQKENI. The CDR3 has 16 residues. The data derive from a study of CD8 T cells in ankylosing spondylitis. TCRdb fed the 5' RACE reads into MiXCR, producing one record per CDR3 protein. The data show 650,000 to 800,000 distinct CDR3 sequences, about 20% seen once. Study conclusions and caveats: Typical of ankylosing spondylitis blood, it appeared, was a TCR beta motif of under 10 highly homologous variants.

The rearrangement links TRBV18 to TRBJ2-2, with 8 nucleotides matching TRBD1. The receptor comes from a male donor with ankylosing spondylitis. Sequencing was carried out using blood, either unsorted or a sorted T cell fraction (not recorded which). CDR3 bases: TGTGCCAGCTCACCAGTGGGACAGGCCTACACCGGGGAGCTGTTTTTT. Its protein is CASSPVGQAYTGELFF.